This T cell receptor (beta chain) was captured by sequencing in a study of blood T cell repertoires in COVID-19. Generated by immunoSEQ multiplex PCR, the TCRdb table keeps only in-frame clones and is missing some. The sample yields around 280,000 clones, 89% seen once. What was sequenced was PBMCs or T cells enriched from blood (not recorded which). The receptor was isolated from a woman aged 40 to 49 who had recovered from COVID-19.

The CDR3 DNA sequence: TGCGCCAGCAGTGGGGACAGGGCGTCGGCCGAGCAGTACTTC. Protein: CASSGDRASAEQYF. V is TRBV10-1 and J is TRBJ2-7, with 9 positions matching TRBD1. Germline CDR1 reads WNHNN; CDR2 reads SYGVQD (reference sequence). The CDR3 runs to 14 residues. V was pared by 4 bases and J by 6 bases, with 7 bases of the junction left unmatched.